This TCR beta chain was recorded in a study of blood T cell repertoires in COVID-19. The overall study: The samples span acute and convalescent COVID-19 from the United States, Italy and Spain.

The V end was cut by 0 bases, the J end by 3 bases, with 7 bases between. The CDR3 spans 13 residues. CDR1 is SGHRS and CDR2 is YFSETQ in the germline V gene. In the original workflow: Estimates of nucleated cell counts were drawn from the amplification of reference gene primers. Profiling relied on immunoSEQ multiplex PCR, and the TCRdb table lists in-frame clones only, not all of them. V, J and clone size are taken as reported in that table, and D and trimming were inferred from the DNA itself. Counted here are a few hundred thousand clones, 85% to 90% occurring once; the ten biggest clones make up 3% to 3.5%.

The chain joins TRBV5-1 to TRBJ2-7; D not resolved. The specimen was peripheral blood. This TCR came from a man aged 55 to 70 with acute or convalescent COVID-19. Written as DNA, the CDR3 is TGCGCCAGCAGCTTGGACAGATACTACGAGCAGTACTTC. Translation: CASSLDRYYEQYF.